This T cell receptor (beta chain) was retrieved from a study of control samples from healthy donors and cancer patients. CDR1 and CDR2 from the germline V gene are LNHDA and SQIVND (reference sequence). CDR3 length: 15 residues. Trimming removed 2 bases at V and 3 bases at J, with 11 bases between. Assay used: immunoSEQ multiplex PCR; TCRdb lists only in-frame clones, some missing. The sample records approximately 150,000 clones, around nine tenths being singletons. This clone showed up just a few times. V gene TRBV19 combines with J gene TRBJ1-5; D ambiguous. This TCR was sampled from a man aged 50 to 60 with head and neck cancer. The sample consisted of PBMCs. The CDR3 loop is CASSISGRTNQPQHF. CDR3 bases: TGTGCCAGTAGTATATCAGGCAGAACCAATCAGCCCCAGCATTTT.